This T cell receptor beta chain was retrieved from a study of radiation and T cells in renal cell carcinoma. Background on the study: Nephrectomy followed 15 Gy stereotactic body radiation by 4 weeks.

Described time point: baseline pretreatment blood. Described treatment: 15 Gy SBRT to primary tumor, nephrectomy 4 weeks later. This renal cell carcinoma was of the clear cell type. The method was immunoSEQ multiplex PCR; TCRdb's version includes in-frame clones alone and lacks a portion of them. The repertoire includes about 49,000 clones, approximately 83% of them detected once, and 25% to 35% sits in the top ten. Study-wide points: From baseline, blood top tumor clonotypes peaked at 2 weeks post-radiation. No pretreatment tumor biopsies were available for baseline clonotypes.

About this clone itself: Its antigen is unidentified.

From germline, CDR1 is GTSNPN and CDR2 SVGIG (reference sequence). With 1 base removed from V and 7 bases from J, the gap between germline ends came to 5 bases. The CDR3 sequence is 11 residues long. This sequence originates from a woman in her 70s with renal cell carcinoma. The starting material was blood, obtained from a patient whose treatment included radiotherapy and nephrectomy. The chain couples TRBV30 to TRBJ2-1; D is undetermined. This chain's CDR3 is CAWSEENEQFF. Here the CDR3 DNA reads TGTGCCTGGAGTGAGGAGAATGAGCAGTTCTTC.